These T cell receptor beta chains were read from a single sample in a study of shared clonotypes between healthy human individuals. Assay: immunoSEQ multiplex PCR; the TCRdb copy retains only in-frame clones and omits some. Among around 1.4 million clones listed, roughly 98.5% were seen once. Sequencing used naive CD4+ T cells sorted from blood. Source of these receptors: a man aged 30-40 years in good health. CDR3s include the opening cysteine and the closing phenylalanine or tryptophan. D genes are given only for firm matches. Clone size is shown for a subset of rows, as once, few, many or a class of expanded clone.

TRBV21-1	TRBJ2-7	NA	NA	CASSTLPGQRDSYEQYF	TGTGCCAGCAGCACCTTGCCGGGACAGAGAGACTCCTACGAGCAGTACTTC
TRBV9	TRBJ2-1	TRBD2	once	CASSVAGTSGRQFF	TGTGCCAGCAGCGTAGCAGGGACTAGCGGACGGCAGTTCTTC
TRBV28	TRBJ1-2	NA	NA	CASSSPDGYTF	TGTGCCAGCAGTTCCCCGGATGGCTACACCTTC
TRBV28	TRBJ2-3	NA	NA	CASPTPLGGSTDTQYF	TGTGCCAGCCCCACCCCGCTGGGGGGTAGCACAGATACGCAGTATTTT
TRBV11-2	TRBJ1-5	NA	NA	CASSLVAGDNQPQHF	TGTGCCAGCAGCTTAGTGGCAGGGGACAATCAGCCCCAGCATTTT
TRBV5-1	TRBJ1-1	NA	once	CASSAGPGNTEAFF	TGCGCCAGCAGCGCCGGACCCGGGAACACTGAAGCTTTCTTT
TRBV2	TRBJ2-2	NA	NA	CASSATGEGTGELFF	TGTGCCAGCAGCGCTACAGGGGAGGGGACCGGGGAGCTGTTTTTT
TRBV6-6	TRBJ2-7	NA	NA	CASSPGGYEQYF	TGTGCCAGCAGTCCCGGGGGATACGAGCAGTACTTC
TRBV2	TRBJ2-5	TRBD1	NA	CARDRGQDKQETQYF	TGTGCCCGGGACCGAGGACAGGACAAGCAAGAGACCCAGTACTTC
TRBV7-2	TRBJ2-3	NA	few	CASSLDLADTQYF	TGTGCCAGCAGCTTAGACCTCGCGGATACGCAGTATTTT
TRBV19	TRBJ2-6	NA	NA	CASTHAEAGANVLTF	TGTGCCAGTACTCACGCGGAGGCTGGGGCCAACGTCCTGACTTTC
TRBV5-4	TRBJ2-3	NA	NA	CASSPHGRDLSTDTQYF	TGTGCCAGCAGCCCGCACGGGCGGGACCTTAGCACAGATACGCAGTATTTT
TRBV11-3	TRBJ2-5	NA	NA	CASSWGPYETQYF	TGTGCCAGCAGTTGGGGTCCATACGAGACCCAGTACTTC
TRBV10-3	TRBJ2-6	NA	NA	CAIRRLITSSGANVLTF	TGTGCCATTCGACGCCTAATTACTAGCTCTGGGGCCAACGTCCTGACTTTC
TRBV14	TRBJ1-4	NA	NA	CASSQENWRGTNEKLFF	TGTGCCAGCAGCCAAGAAAATTGGAGGGGAACTAATGAAAAACTGTTTTTT
TRBV11-3	TRBJ2-3	NA	NA	CASSSIAEGGYTQYF	TGTGCCAGCAGCTCAATAGCGGAAGGCGGGTATACGCAGTATTTT
TRBV28	TRBJ1-1	TRBD1	once	CASRLGTVDAFF	TGTGCCAGCAGATTGGGGACAGTGGACGCTTTCTTT
TRBV5-1	TRBJ2-3	NA	NA	CASSPDSSRYTQYF	TGCGCCAGCAGCCCGGACAGCAGCAGGTATACGCAGTATTTT
TRBV27	TRBJ2-7	NA	NA	CASSSPNSVSSYEQYF	TGTGCCAGCAGTTCTCCTAACAGCGTGAGCTCCTACGAGCAGTACTTC
TRBV6-1	TRBJ2-3	TRBD2	NA	CASSEVASGRGTDTQYF	TGTGCCAGCAGTGAAGTGGCTAGCGGGAGGGGGACAGATACGCAGTATTTT
TRBV15	TRBJ2-3	NA	once	CATSRDLTDTQYF	TGTGCCACCAGCAGAGATTTGACAGATACGCAGTATTTT
TRBV15	TRBJ2-1	NA	NA	CATSPTGTRYNEQFF	TGTGCCACCAGCCCCACGGGGACTCGATACAATGAGCAGTTCTTC
TRBV5-5	TRBJ2-1	TRBD2	NA	CASSSLAGGLSNEQFF	TGTGCCAGCAGCTCCCTAGCGGGAGGGCTGTCCAATGAGCAGTTCTTC
TRBV11-2	TRBJ2-5	TRBD2	NA	CASSAKVLAGGSQETQYF	TGTGCCAGCAGCGCAAAGGTTCTAGCGGGAGGATCCCAAGAGACCCAGTACTTC
TRBV5-4	TRBJ2-3	NA	NA	CASSLTGTPTPYF	TGTGCCAGCAGCTTAACCGGGACGCCAACACCGTATTTT
TRBV5-5	TRBJ2-2	TRBD2	NA	CASSLLATNTGELFF	TGTGCCAGCAGCTTACTAGCGACGAACACCGGGGAGCTGTTTTTT
TRBV18	TRBJ2-4	NA	NA	CASSPRQGGADIQYF	TGTGCCAGCTCACCGAGGCAGGGGGGAGCGGACATTCAGTACTTC
TRBV9	TRBJ1-2	NA	once	CASSVGGGTATNYGYTF	TGTGCCAGCAGCGTAGGGGGCGGGACGGCTACTAACTATGGCTACACCTTC
TRBV10-3	TRBJ2-1	NA	NA	CAITPAGGTSYNEQFF	TGTGCCATCACCCCGGCGGGCGGGACATCCTACAATGAGCAGTTCTTC
TRBV15	TRBJ2-4	NA	NA	CATSRDRRGENIQYF	TGTGCCACCAGCAGAGATCGGAGGGGGGAAAACATTCAGTACTTC
TRBV28	TRBJ2-7	NA	NA	CASRSYEQYF	TGTGCCAGCCGGTCGTACGAGCAGTACTTC
TRBV6-4	TRBJ2-5	TRBD2	NA	CASSDHKKREKETQYF	TGTGCCAGCAGTGACCATAAGAAGCGGGAAAAAGAGACCCAGTACTTC
TRBV5-1	TRBJ1-1	NA	NA	CASTLRVNTEAFF	TGCGCCAGCACCCTCCGGGTGAACACTGAAGCTTTCTTT
TRBV29-1	TRBJ2-7	TRBD2	NA	CSAQDGGRYEQYF	TGCAGCGCCCAGGATGGCGGGAGGTACGAGCAGTACTTC
TRBV6-5	TRBJ1-5	NA	NA	CASSPPWGQPQHF	TGTGCCAGCAGTCCGCCTTGGGGTCAGCCCCAGCATTTT
TRBV5-4	TRBJ2-7	TRBD1	NA	CASSSKTGQSIYEQYF	TGTGCCAGCAGCTCGAAAACGGGACAGTCTATATACGAGCAGTACTTC
TRBV19	TRBJ2-5	TRBD2	NA	CASSASGRYQETQYF	TGTGCCAGTAGCGCTAGCGGGAGGTACCAAGAGACCCAGTACTTC